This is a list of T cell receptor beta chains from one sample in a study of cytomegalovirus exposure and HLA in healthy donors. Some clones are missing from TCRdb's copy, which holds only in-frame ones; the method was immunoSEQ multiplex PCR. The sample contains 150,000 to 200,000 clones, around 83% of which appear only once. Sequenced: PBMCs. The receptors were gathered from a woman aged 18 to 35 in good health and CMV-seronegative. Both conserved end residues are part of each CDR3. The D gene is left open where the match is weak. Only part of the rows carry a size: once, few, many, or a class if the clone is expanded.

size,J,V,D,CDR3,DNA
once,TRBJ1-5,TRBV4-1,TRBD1,CASSQGQGYHQPQHF,TGCGCCAGCAGCCAAGGACAGGGCTATCATCAGCCCCAGCATTTT
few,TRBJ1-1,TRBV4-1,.,CASSLYTENPTEAFF,TGCGCCAGCAGCCTCTACACGGAGAACCCAACTGAAGCTTTCTTT
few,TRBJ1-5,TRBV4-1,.,CASSQASPGPQHF,TGCGCCAGCAGCCAAGCCTCACCGGGACCCCAGCATTTT
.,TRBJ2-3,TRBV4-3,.,CASSQDRQGTDTQYF,TGCGCCAGCAGCCAAGATAGACAGGGCACAGATACGCAGTATTTT
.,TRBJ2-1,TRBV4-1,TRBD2,CASSQEGLAGGNYNEQFF,TGCGCCAGCAGCCAAGAGGGACTAGCGGGAGGGAATTACAATGAGCAGTTCTTC
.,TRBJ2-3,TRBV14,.,CASSLSGALEGDTQYF,TGTGCCAGCAGCTTAAGTGGCGCCCTCGAGGGCGATACGCAGTATTTT
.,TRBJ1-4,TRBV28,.,CASIENLNEKLFF,TGTGCCAGCATTGAGAACCTTAATGAAAAACTGTTTTTT
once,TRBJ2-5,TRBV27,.,CASSPTPTRVGGETQYF,TGTGCCAGCAGCCCCACCCCAACTAGGGTGGGCGGAGAGACCCAGTACTTC
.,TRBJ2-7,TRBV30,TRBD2,CAWVVGLEEGYEQYF,TGTGCCTGGGTTGTGGGACTAGAAGAAGGCTACGAGCAGTACTTC
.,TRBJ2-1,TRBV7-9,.,CASSLGQTYNEQFF,TGTGCCAGCAGCCTCGGACAGACTTACAATGAGCAGTTCTTC